Sequencing of this T cell receptor (beta chain) was carried out in a study of T cells expressing NK-cell markers. From its re-call of the 5' RACE reads, TCRdb lists each CDR3 protein once, without DNA. The sample has about 390,000 distinct CDR3 sequences. Germline V gene sequence: CDR1 MRHNA, CDR2 SNTAGT. The CDR3 has 16 amino acids. The rearrangement joins TRBV6-4 to TRBJ2-1; the D call of TRBD2 rests on TCRdb alone, since no DNA is present to check it. The sample comprised blood T cells: a sorted CD56 or NKG2C T cell subset, CD4+ or CD8+ T cells, or bulk PBMC T cells (not recorded which). The origin of this receptor is a woman aged 45-65 years in good health. The CDR3 loop is CASSDSRLAGLNEQFF.